These 19 T cell receptor beta chains share one sample of origin, sequenced in a study of cytomegalovirus exposure and HLA in healthy donors. Primers for the PCR totalled 60 Vbeta and 13 Jbeta. The repertoire was sequenced with immunoSEQ multiplex PCR; TCRdb's copy has only in-frame clones and lacks some. This sample has 150,000 to 200,000 clones, with 70% to 80% found just once. What was sequenced was PBMCs. All receptors come from a man over 45 in good health and CMV-seropositive.

The CDR3, as DNA: TGTGCCAGCAGTCTGACAGGGGGCAGCTATGGCTACACCTTC. Translating it yields CASSLTGGSYGYTF. The V gene is TRBV28, the J gene TRBJ1-2; TRBD1 agrees at 10 bases. Germline assignment: CDR1 MDHEN and CDR2 SYDVKM. The CDR3 runs to 14 residues. V dropped 5 bases and J dropped 4; count of bases not matched to a gene: 4.

The sample holds a few counts of this clone. The chain carries TRBV5-1 and TRBJ2-5, with D tentatively TRBD2 (5 bases). This CDR3 region has 14 residues. CDR1 and CDR2 from the germline V gene are SGHRS and YFSETQ. V was shortened by 3 bases and J by 4 bases, with 13 bases between the two germline ends. DNA for the CDR3: TGCGCCAGCAGCTCTGGAGCGGCAGGAGAGACCCAGTACTTC. It encodes CASSSGAAGETQYF. Variable domain in full (rest from reference TRBV5-1 and TRBJ2-5): KAGVTQTPRYLIKTRGQQVTLSCSPISGHRSVSWYQQTPGQGLQFLFEYFSETQRNKGNFPGRFSGRQFSNSRSEMNVSTLELGDSALYLCASSSGAAGETQYFGPGTRLLVL.

The CDR3 spells CASSIPVRRGKLFF. The DNA for the CDR3 is TGTGCCAGTAGTATTCCAGTTCGGAGGGGAAAACTGTTTTTT. The gene calls are TRBV19 and TRBJ1-4; possibly TRBD1 for D (5 bases). Trimming removed 3 bases from V and 10 bases from J, with 15 bases in between. Germline V gene lookup returns CDR1 LNHDA and CDR2 SQIVND (reference sequence). The CDR3 consists of 14 residues.

The chain carries TRBV2 and TRBJ1-1, with a tentative D call TRBD1 (5 bases). Germline assignment: CDR1 SNHLY and CDR2 FYNNEI. This CDR3 has 13 residues. Trimming shortened V by 2 bases and J by 4 bases, and 8 bases separated the two germline ends. This chain's CDR3 is CASSEIGGTEAFF. CDR3 nucleotide sequence: TGTGCCAGCAGTGAAATCGGGGGCACTGAAGCTTTCTTT.

The J gene is TRBJ2-7, the V gene TRBV19; the match to TRBD1 covers 9 bases. The V and J ends lost 3 bases and 3 bases, in that order; junction bases with no gene match: 15. The V gene's germline CDR1 is LNHDA and CDR2 SQIVND (reference sequence). This CDR3 has 18 residues. The CDR3 coding sequence is TGTGCCAGTAGTATGTCCCTCTTTGATGGGACAGGGCGCTACGAGCAGTACTTC. This codes for CASSMSLFDGTGRYEQYF.

The J gene is TRBJ2-2, the V gene TRBV5-1; D is unclear. This CDR3 contains 16 residues. The germline V gene encodes CDR1 SGHRS and CDR2 YFSETQ. Trimming pared 4 bases from V and 0 bases from J, leaving 13 bases between. The CDR3 bases are TGCGCCAGCAGCCCCTTATCCCAGACGAACACCGGGGAGCTGTTTTTT. As protein: CASSPLSQTNTGELFF.

The chain employs TRBV4-2 and TRBJ2-1, with D perhaps TRBD2 (6 bases). The CDR3 is made up of 16 amino acids. CDR1 and CDR2 (germline): LGHNA, YNFKEQ. Trimming took 3 bases from V and 10 from J, leaving 22 bases between them. The CDR3 coding sequence is TGTGCCAGCAGCCAGGCCCCGGGGGACCCGCCGAGCGAGCAGTTCTTC. It yields the protein CASSQAPGDPPSEQFF.

This clone was detected a few times. V is TRBV4-3 and J is TRBJ2-5; a weak D match, TRBD2 (6 bases). V lost 2 bases to trimming and J lost 5 bases, with 15 bases between them. The CDR3 spans 15 residues. The germline gives CDR1 LGHNA, CDR2 YSLEER. The CDR3 nucleotides read TGCGCCAGCAGCCAATATATCGGGGGTGATGAGACCCAGTACTTC. Its translation is CASSQYIGGDETQYF.

The V and J genes are TRBV4-2 and TRBJ2-2; possible D gene TRBD2, 6 bases. Germline V gene data show CDR1 as LGHNA and CDR2 as YNFKEQ. CDR3 length: 16 amino acids. The V gene lost 1 base and the J gene lost 8 bases, with 17 bases spanning the gap. Here the CDR3 reads CASSQGGLNKVGELFF. As DNA, the CDR3 is TGTGCCAGCAGCCAAGGGGGACTCAATAAAGTTGGGGAGCTGTTTTTT.

Comment on this clone: At the DNA level, this CDR3 is encoded by other sequences in the same sample as well. The rearrangement uses TRBV5-1 and TRBJ1-5; 8 positions match TRBD1. Losses at the gene ends were 1 base for V and 2 bases for J; bases not matched to a gene: 2. Germline V lookup: CDR1 SGHRS, CDR2 YFSETQ. The CDR3 consists of 15 residues. The CDR3: CASSLSGQGNQPQHF. The CDR3 region has the DNA TGCGCCAGCAGCTTGTCGGGACAGGGCAATCAGCCCCAGCATTTT.

The rearrangement uses TRBV5-1 and TRBJ1-5; TRBD1 matches 7 bases. The J segment lost 6 bases and the V segment lost 3 bases, leaving 9 bases of the junction unmatched. CDR1 is SGHRS, CDR2 YFSETQ, per germline. The CDR3 contains 15 residues. CDR3 DNA: TGCGCCAGCAGCTGGGGCGAGGGGGCGGGTCAGCCCCAGCATTTT. This encodes CASSWGEGAGQPQHF.

The CDR3 loop reads CASSYSDRVAGYTF. The CDR3 nucleotides read TGTGCCAGCAGTTACTCAGACAGGGTCGCTGGCTACACCTTC. V is TRBV6-5 and J is TRBJ1-2; 7 bases fit TRBD1. Germline V CDR1 and CDR2: MNHEY, SVGAGI. V was clipped by 0 bases and J by 7 bases; unmatched bases: 5. The CDR3 is 14 residues long.

This clone was counted a single time. The CDR3 sequence: CASSWRVGSGANVLTF. DNA of the CDR3: TGTGCCAGCAGCTGGAGGGTGGGCTCTGGGGCCAACGTCCTGACTTTC. J is TRBJ2-6 and V is TRBV5-4, with a weak D call TRBD2 (6 bases). Germline V lookup: CDR1 SGHNT, CDR2 YYREEE (reference sequence). The CDR3 has 16 amino acids. Trimming left V 3 bases short and J 0 bases short, with 10 bases between. Complete variable domain (other parts from reference TRBV5-4 and TRBJ2-6): ETGVTQSPTHLIKTRGQQVTLRCSSQSGHNTVSWYQQALGQGPQFIFQYYREEENGRGNFPPRFSGLQFPNYSSELNVNALELDDSALYLCASSWRVGSGANVLTFGAGSRLTVL.

For this clone: The germline gene is not matched at one end of the junction; a read error may be the cause. The V gene is TRBV19, the J gene TRBJ1-5; D is unclear. The CDR3 loop spans 18 amino acids. Germline assignment: CDR1 LNHDA and CDR2 SQIVND (reference sequence). The chain's CDR3 is CAGSSLLGRMNSNQPQHF. The CDR3 DNA sequence: TGTGCCGGTAGTTCTCTACTGGGCAGGATGAATAGCAATCAGCCCCAGCATTTT.

V gene TRBV6-5 combines with J gene TRBJ2-1, with 7 bases matching TRBD1. J lost 2 bases, V lost 6 bases, and 7 bases had no gene match. From germline, CDR1 is MNHEY and CDR2 SVGAGI. This CDR3 region has 15 residues. In DNA form, the CDR3 reads TGTGCCAGCAGATTCCGACAGGGCGCCTACAATGAGCAGTTCTTC. Translating gives CASRFRQGAYNEQFF.

The chain uses TRBV18 and TRBJ2-7; 7 nucleotides match TRBD1. CDR3 length equals 14 residues. CDR1 KGHSH and CDR2 LQKENI come from the germline V gene. Trimming took 3 bases from V and 1 from J; bases not matched to a gene: 3. The CDR3 DNA follows: TGTGCCAGCTCACCCGAGACAGGGTCCTACGAGCAGTACTTC. It yields the protein CASSPETGSYEQYF.

This sequence joins TRBV7-2 and TRBJ2-3, with unresolved D. Germline values: CDR1 SGHTA, CDR2 FQGNSA. This CDR3 contains 15 residues. Deletions cut 3 bases from V and 0 bases from J, with 10 bases between. The CDR3 region is CASSFRSASTDTQYF. DNA for the CDR3: TGTGCCAGCAGCTTTCGGTCCGCTAGCACAGATACGCAGTATTTT. Full variable domain (remainder filled in from reference TRBV7-2 and TRBJ2-3): GAGVSQSPSNKVTEKGKDVELRCDPISGHTALYWYRQSLGQGLEFLIYFQGNSAPDKSGLPSDRFSAERTGGSVSTLTIQRTQQEDSAVYLCASSFRSASTDTQYFGPGTRLTVL.

The chain links TRBV9 to TRBJ1-1, with TRBD1 matching 7 bases. Germline V gene sequence: CDR1 SGDLS, CDR2 YYNGEE. The CDR3 consists of 15 residues. The trim removed 4 bases at V and 8 bases at J, leaving 14 bases unmatched. The CDR3 spells CASSTEPTGAGEAFF. Here the CDR3 DNA reads TGTGCCAGCAGCACCGAACCTACAGGGGCGGGGGAAGCTTTCTTT.

This clone was detected only once. The gene calls are TRBV7-6 and TRBJ2-5; TRBD2 aligns across 11 bases. The CDR3 consists of 16 residues. CDR1 and CDR2 from the germline V gene are SGHVS and FNYEAQ. V shed 2 bases and J 3 bases; nucleotides not matched to a gene: 5. CDR3 in DNA: TGTGCCAGCAGCTTAATAGCGGGGGGGCGAGAAGAGACCCAGTACTTC. Protein product: CASSLIAGGREETQYF.